These 4 T cell receptor beta chains were all obtained from the same sample, sequenced in a study of CXCR3-negative and CXCR3-positive naive CD8 T cells. UMI-labeled 5' RACE yielded the TRB cDNA libraries. No DNA is given; TCRdb re-called the 5' RACE reads and lists each CDR3 protein once. The sample shows approximately 9,700 distinct CDR3 sequences, and roughly 1% sits with its ten largest clones. The source material was naive CXCR3- CD8+ T cells from blood. Noted subset: CD45RO-CCR7+CD27+CD95- naive CD8+ T cells lacking CXCR3 (TNR3-). The receptors originated from a human donor in good health. Some clones in this sample may be carry-over from other donors' samples.

This clonotype is deemed medium-sized by its frequency. This chain links TRBV20-1 with TRBJ2-2; TCRdb picks TRBD1, but there is no DNA to check that call. This CDR3 has 15 residues. From germline, CDR1 is DFQATT and CDR2 SNEGSKA (reference sequence). CDR3 protein: CSAPGTGGYTGELFF.

This chain connects TRBV11-2 to TRBJ1-1. The CDR3 covers 14 residues. The germline CDR1 and CDR2 sequences are SGHAT and FQNNGV. The CDR3 is CASSLSPAGAEAFF.

Considering frequency, this clonotype is medium-sized. The chain couples TRBV5-6 to TRBJ2-1; TCRdb designates TRBD2, a call that cannot be tested without DNA. This CDR3 has 16 residues. Germline CDR1 is SGHDT and CDR2 is YYEEEE. The CDR3 here is CASSTGTSGFYNEQFF.

This clonotype registers medium-sized by frequency. This rearrangement joins TRBV28 to TRBJ2-6; absent DNA, TCRdb's TRBD1 call cannot be checked. Germline CDR1 is MDHEN and CDR2 is SYDVKM. The CDR3 is made up of 18 amino acids. The CDR3 sequence: CASRYGIGSDSGANVLTF. Full variable domain (rest looked up from reference TRBV28 and TRBJ2-6): DVKVTQSSRYLVKRTGEKVFLECVQDMDHENMFWYRQDPGLGLRLIYFSYDVKMKEKGDIPEGYSVSREKKERFSLILESASTNQTSMYLCASRYGIGSDSGANVLTFGAGSRLTVL.